This TCR beta chain stems from a study of CD8 T cells in Susac syndrome (dated by TCRdb to about 2019). About the full investigation: Repertoire sequencing was used to test whether CD8+ T cell activation and differentiation in Susac syndrome was antigen driven. The research as a whole found: The TCR sequencing and HLA analysis was acknowledged to have included a relatively small number of individuals.

RNA was extracted using the RNeasy kit, and 0.5 to 1 microgram was reverse transcribed with random hexamers. The immunoSEQ multiplex PCR assay, covering 54 Vbeta and 13 Jbeta segments, was used to amplify TCR beta CDR3 regions. To correct PCR amplification bias, a synthetic template baseline was used for both primer optimization and computational correction. The authors' pipeline ran thus. Reads were assigned to V, D and J genes according to IMGT and analyzed in immunoSEQ Analyzer, with only productive sequences retained. Clonality was computed as one minus Shannon entropy normalized by log2 of the number of productive unique sequences. For each patient and control, public and private clones were evaluated within the 100 most prevalent clones. A clone was defined as Susac-specific if it was absent from the healthy and MS cohorts, from about a thousand published viral clones and from other ImmuneACCESS disease sequences. TCRdb cleaned the public reads at Q25 with fastp, built clones with MiXCR and kept in-frame beta chains. Duplicate CDR3 protein sequences are folded into a single record with the most common DNA and genes. The V and J calls, along with clone size, are taken from TCRdb and not from the paper's own processing. This sample comprises some 110,000 distinct CDR3 sequences, 85% to 95% of them detected only once. 0.093% of the sample goes to the ten largest clones.

Peripheral blood CD8+ and CD4+ T cells from healthy donors, Susac syndrome patients and multiple sclerosis patients were profiled using high-throughput TCR beta sequencing. Multiple sclerosis controls were treatment-naive patients with stable or active relapsing-remitting disease fulfilling revised McDonald criteria. Bulk CD8+ and CD4+ T cells were purified magnetically by negative isolation, whereas CD8+ TEMRA cells were enriched by FACS. Blood was drawn into EDTA tubes, processed within 24 hours, and PBMCs were isolated by density gradient centrifugation. PBMCs destined for TCR sequencing were cryopreserved in liquid nitrogen and later thawed in a 37 °C water bath. Purity of sorted or isolated CD4+, CD8+ and CD8+ TEMRA cells was at least 90%. Concerning this clonotype itself: Its specific antigen is unknown. No base quality values were provided; no much bigger clone lies one nucleotide off.

A distance of 9 bases separates the germline ends of V and J, which lose 0 bases and 4 bases respectively. There are 14 amino acids in the CDR3, from cysteine to phenylalanine inclusive. Of all the DNA, just the CDR3 is kept, 42 bases in frame from base 1. CDR1 and CDR2, per the germline V gene, are MNHEY and SVGAGI. The receptor comes from a human donor with multiple sclerosis. The rearranged segments are TRBV6-5 and TRBJ1-1; possibly the D gene is TRBD1, per 6 matching bases. Sequencing was done on a sample of CD4+ T cells from PBMCs. The bases are TGTGCCAGCAGTTACTCGGAGGACAGCACTGAAGCTTTCTTT. The encoded protein is CASSYSEDSTEAFF.